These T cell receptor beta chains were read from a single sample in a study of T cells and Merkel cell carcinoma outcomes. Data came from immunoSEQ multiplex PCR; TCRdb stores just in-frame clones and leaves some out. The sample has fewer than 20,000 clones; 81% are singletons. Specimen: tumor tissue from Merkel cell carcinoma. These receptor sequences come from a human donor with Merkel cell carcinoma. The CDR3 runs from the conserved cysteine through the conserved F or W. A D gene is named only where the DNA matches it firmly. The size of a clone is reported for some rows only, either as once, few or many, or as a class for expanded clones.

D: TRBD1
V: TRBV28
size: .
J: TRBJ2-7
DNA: TGTGCCAGCGGAGGGCGGACAGGGGGTAACCGGGAGCAGTACTTC
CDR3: CASGGRTGGNREQYF

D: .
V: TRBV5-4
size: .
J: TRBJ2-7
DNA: TGTGCCAGCAGCTTGGTGGCAGAACCGTACGAGCAGTACTTC
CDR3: CASSLVAEPYEQYF

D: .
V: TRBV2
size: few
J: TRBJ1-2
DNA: TGTGCCAGCAGTGACCAGGGGTTTGGAGGCTACACCTTC
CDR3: CASSDQGFGGYTF

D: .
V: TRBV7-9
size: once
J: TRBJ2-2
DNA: TGTGCCAGCAGCTTAGGGGCCGGCATCGGGGAGCTGTTTTTT
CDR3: CASSLGAGIGELFF

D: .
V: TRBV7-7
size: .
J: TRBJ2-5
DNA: TGTGCTAGCAAGATACTAGGGGGAGAGACCCAGTACTTC
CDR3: CASKILGGETQYF

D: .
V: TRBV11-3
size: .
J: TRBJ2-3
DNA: TGTGCCAGCAGCTCGGACACCCGCACAGATACGCAGTATTTT
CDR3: CASSSDTRTDTQYF

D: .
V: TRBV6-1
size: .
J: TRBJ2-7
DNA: TGTGCCAGCAGTGAAGATGGCGGGATTGATTCCGAGCAGTACTTC
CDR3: CASSEDGGIDSEQYF

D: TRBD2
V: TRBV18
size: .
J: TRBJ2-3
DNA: TGTGCCAGCTCACCCCCACAGGCTAGCGGGATCGCGCAGTATTTT
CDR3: CASSPPQASGIAQYF

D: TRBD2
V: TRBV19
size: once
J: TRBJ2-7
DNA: TGTGCCAGTTCTCCCGGGACTAGCGGGACCGGGGAGCAGTACTTC
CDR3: CASSPGTSGTGEQYF

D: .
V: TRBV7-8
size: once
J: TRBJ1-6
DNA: TGTGCCAGCAGCTTAAGAACAGTTAGCTCCTATAATTCACCCCTCCACTTT
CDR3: CASSLRTVSSYNSPLHF

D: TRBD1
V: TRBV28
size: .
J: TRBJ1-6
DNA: TGTGCCAGCAGACAGGGGGATCTTTGGTCACCCCTCCACTTT
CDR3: CASRQGDLWSPLHF

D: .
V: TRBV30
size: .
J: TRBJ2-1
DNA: TGTGCCTGGGGGGGAGGTGGAAATGAGCAGTTCTTC
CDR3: CAWGGGGNEQFF

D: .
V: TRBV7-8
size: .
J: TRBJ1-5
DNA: TGTGCCAGCAGCCCCGTTGGGAGCAATCAGCCCCAGCATTTT
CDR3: CASSPVGSNQPQHF

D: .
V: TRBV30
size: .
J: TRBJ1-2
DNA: TGTGCCTTAGGGGGGGACTATGGCTACACCTTC
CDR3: CALGGDYGYTF

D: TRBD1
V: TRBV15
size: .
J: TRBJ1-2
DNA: TGTGCCACCAGCATGGGACAGGGAGGTCTGGGCGGCTACACCTTC
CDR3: CATSMGQGGLGGYTF

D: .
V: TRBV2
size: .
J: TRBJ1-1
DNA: TGTGCCAGCAAAGGGGCAGGGTGGAACACTGAAGCTTTCTTT
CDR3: CASKGAGWNTEAFF

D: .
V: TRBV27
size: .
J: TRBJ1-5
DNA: TGTGCCAGCGGAAGGGGAAGTCAGCCCCAGCATTTT
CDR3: CASGRGSQPQHF

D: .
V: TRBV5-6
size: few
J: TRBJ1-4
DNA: TGTGCCAGCAGCTTGATAGCTACGAATGAAAAACTGTTTTTT
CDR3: CASSLIATNEKLFF

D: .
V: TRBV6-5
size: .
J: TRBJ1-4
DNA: TGTGCCAGCAGTTACTCGGGGGATAGTAGTGAAAAACTGTTTTTT
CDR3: CASSYSGDSSEKLFF

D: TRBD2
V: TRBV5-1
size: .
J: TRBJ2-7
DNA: TGCGCCAGCAGCTTGGAGCGGGGTTACGAGCAGTACTTC
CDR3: CASSLERGYEQYF

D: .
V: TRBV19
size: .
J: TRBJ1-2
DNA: TGTGCCAGTAGTATATCGGGCTATGGCTACACCTTC
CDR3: CASSISGYGYTF

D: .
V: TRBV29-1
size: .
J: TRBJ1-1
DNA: TGCAGCGTGTGGAGCACAAGAGGGGCGACTGAAGCTTTCTTT
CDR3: CSVWSTRGATEAFF

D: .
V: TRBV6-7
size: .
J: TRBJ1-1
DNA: TGTGCCCTCCATTTGGGGGAAGCTTTCTTT
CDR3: CALHLGEAFF

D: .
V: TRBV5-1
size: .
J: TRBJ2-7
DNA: TGCGCCAGCAGCTTGGTGGGGGGATCGCTATTCGAGCAGTACTTC
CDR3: CASSLVGGSLFEQYF

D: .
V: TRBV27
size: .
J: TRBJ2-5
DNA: TGTGCCAGCAGCCCAGATATTGAGACCCAGTACTTC
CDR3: CASSPDIETQYF